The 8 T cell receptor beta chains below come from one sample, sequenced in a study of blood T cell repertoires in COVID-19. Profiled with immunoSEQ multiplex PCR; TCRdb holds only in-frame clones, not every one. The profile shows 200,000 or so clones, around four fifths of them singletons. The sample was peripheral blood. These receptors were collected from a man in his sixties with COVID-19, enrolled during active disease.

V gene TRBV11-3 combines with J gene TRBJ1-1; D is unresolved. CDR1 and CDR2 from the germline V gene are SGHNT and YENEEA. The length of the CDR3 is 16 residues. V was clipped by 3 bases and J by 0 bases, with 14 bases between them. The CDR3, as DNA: TGTGCCAGCAGCTTGCAACGTCAGTCCGTGAACACTGAAGCTTTCTTT. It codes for CASSLQRQSVNTEAFF.

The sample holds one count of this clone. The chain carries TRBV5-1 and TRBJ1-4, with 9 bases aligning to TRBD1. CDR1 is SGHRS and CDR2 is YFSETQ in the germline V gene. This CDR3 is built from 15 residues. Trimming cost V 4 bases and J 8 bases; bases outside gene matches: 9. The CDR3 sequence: CASSTGQGRVEKLFF. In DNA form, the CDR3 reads TGCGCCAGCAGCACGGGACAGGGACGAGTGGAAAAACTGTTTTTT.

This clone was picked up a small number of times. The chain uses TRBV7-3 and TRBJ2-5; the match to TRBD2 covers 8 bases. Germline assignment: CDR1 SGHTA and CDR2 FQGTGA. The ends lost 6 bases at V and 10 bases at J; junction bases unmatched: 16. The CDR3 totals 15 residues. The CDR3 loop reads CASSLNSGGHWDQYF. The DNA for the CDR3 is TGTGCCAGCAGTCTTAACAGCGGGGGTCACTGGGACCAGTACTTC.

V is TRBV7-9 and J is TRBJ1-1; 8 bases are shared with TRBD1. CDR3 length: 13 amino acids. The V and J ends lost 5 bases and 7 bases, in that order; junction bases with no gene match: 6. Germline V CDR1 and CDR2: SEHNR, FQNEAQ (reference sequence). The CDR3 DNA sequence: TGTGCCAGCAGCCGGGACAGGAGTGGTGAAGCTTTCTTT. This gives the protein CASSRDRSGEAFF. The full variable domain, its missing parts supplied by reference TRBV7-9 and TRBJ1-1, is DTGVSQNPRHKITKRGQNVTFRCDPISEHNRLYWYRQTLGQGPEFLTYFQNEAQLEKSRLLSDRFSAERPKGSFSTLEIQRTEQGDSAMYLCASSRDRSGEAFFGQGTRLTVV.

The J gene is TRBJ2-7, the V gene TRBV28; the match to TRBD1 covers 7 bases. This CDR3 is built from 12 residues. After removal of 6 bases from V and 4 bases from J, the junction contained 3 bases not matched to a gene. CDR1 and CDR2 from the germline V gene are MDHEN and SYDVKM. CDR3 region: CASRTGQYEQYF. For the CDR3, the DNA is TGTGCCAGCAGAACGGGACAGTACGAGCAGTACTTC. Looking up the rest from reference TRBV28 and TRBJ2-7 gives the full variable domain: DVKVTQSSRYLVKRTGEKVFLECVQDMDHENMFWYRQDPGLGLRLIYFSYDVKMKEKGDIPEGYSVSREKKERFSLILESASTNQTSMYLCASRTGQYEQYFGPGTRLTVT.

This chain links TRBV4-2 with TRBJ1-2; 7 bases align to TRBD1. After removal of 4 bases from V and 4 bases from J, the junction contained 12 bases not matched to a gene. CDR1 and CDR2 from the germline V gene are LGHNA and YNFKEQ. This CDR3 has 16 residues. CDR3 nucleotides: TGTGCCAGCAGCCCCGGAGGGAAGGGGGCGCCCTATGGCTACACCTTC. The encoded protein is CASSPGGKGAPYGYTF.

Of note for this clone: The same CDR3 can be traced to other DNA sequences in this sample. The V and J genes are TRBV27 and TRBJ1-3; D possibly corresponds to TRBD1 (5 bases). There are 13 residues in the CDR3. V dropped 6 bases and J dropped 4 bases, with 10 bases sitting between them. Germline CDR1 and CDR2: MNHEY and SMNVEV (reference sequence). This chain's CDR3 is CASSPRGGNTIYF. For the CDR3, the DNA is TGTGCCAGCAGCCCCCGGGGGGGAAACACCATATATTTT.

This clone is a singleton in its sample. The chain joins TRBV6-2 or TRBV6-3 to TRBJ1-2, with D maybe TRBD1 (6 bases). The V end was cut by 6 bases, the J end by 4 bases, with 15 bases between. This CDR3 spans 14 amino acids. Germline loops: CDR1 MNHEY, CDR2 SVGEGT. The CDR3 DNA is TGTGCCAGCAGCCCTACCGCAGGGGCCTATGGCTACACCTTC. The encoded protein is CASSPTAGAYGYTF.